Shown below are 27 T cell receptor beta chains from a single sample sequenced in a study of post-analysis software for immune sequencing data. Findings and limits, study-wide: TRBV5-6, TRBV5-1 and TRBV20-1 belonged to a set of about five TRBV segments that were more frequent in patients than controls.

Incorporated into the TCR beta cDNA libraries were unique molecular identifiers, which served to reduce PCR and sequencing biases. Each CDR3 protein gets one entry after TCRdb re-called the PCR reads with MiXCR. The profile covers over 300,000 distinct CDR3 sequences, with roughly 38% appearing a single time and 13% taken by the ten largest. Antigens for these TCRs are unknown. Sequenced material: blood. These receptors all come from a girl between 5 and 17 years old with multiple sclerosis.

The V gene is TRBV12-3 or TRBV12-4, the J gene TRBJ1-1; 7 bases agree with TRBD1. The CDR3 is made up of 19 amino acids. V trimming: 0 bases; J trimming: 0 bases; junction bases outside the gene matches: 13. CDR3 loop: CASSLALRGRGYMNTEAFF. The CDR3, as DNA: TGTGCCAGCAGTTTAGCGCTTAGGGGGCGTGGTTACATGAACACTGAAGCTTTCTTT.

Comments on this clonotype: One end of the junction does not line up with germline, which may come from a read error. The V and J genes are TRBV12-3 or TRBV12-4 and TRBJ1-2; D is perhaps TRBD1 (6 bases). This CDR3 has 18 residues. The chain's CDR3 is CASSFGTSLPGAGDGCTF. The DNA for the CDR3 is TGTGCCAGCAGTTTTGGGACCTCTTTGCCTGGGGCAGGGGATGGCTGCACCTTC.

The rearrangement joins TRBV3-1 to TRBJ1-4; D uncertain. V was trimmed by 0 bases and J by 4 bases, leaving 6 bases between them. The CDR3 covers 14 residues. The V gene's germline CDR1 is LGHDT and CDR2 YNNKEL (reference sequence). The CDR3 spells CASSQDTSNEKLFF. The CDR3 nucleotides read TGTGCCAGCAGCCAAGATACGAGTAATGAAAAACTGTTTTTT.

This chain links TRBV5-6 with TRBJ2-7, with TRBD2 identical over 13 bases. CDR1 and CDR2 from the germline V gene are SGHDT and YYEEEE. The CDR3 has 17 amino acids. Germline trimming cut 2 bases from V and 1 base from J; bases unmatched to any gene: 6. The CDR3 DNA reads as TGTGCCAGCAGCTTCGGGACTAGCGGGGCCTTTTCCTACGAGCAGTACTTC. This sequence encodes CASSFGTSGAFSYEQYF.

This chain links TRBV12-3 or TRBV12-4 with TRBJ1-2, with D uncertain. The CDR3 loop spans 12 amino acids. V gave up 7 bases and J gave up 8 bases, with 14 bases separating them. The CDR3 coding sequence is TGTGCCAGCACCTTGGACCTGGGAGGCTACACCTTC. Translation gives CASTLDLGGYTF.

This clonotype was found a few times. The chain couples TRBV27 to TRBJ1-1; TRBD1 matches at 12 bases. The germline V gene has CDR1 MNHEY and CDR2 SMNVEV (reference sequence). The CDR3 totals 14 residues. V trimming: 5 bases; J trimming: 4 bases; junction bases outside the gene matches: 2. This CDR3 is CASSLGQGATEAFF. DNA for the CDR3: TGTGCCAGCAGTCTGGGACAGGGGGCCACTGAAGCTTTCTTT.

The chain has TRBV3-1 and TRBJ2-1, with D unclear. This CDR3 spans 14 amino acids. The germline V gene encodes CDR1 LGHDT and CDR2 YNNKEL (reference sequence). Deletions cut 5 bases from V and 9 bases from J, with 17 bases between. CDR3 DNA sequence: TGTGCCAGCAGCTCACTTTCTAGGGAAAGTGAGCAGTTCTTC. This gives the protein CASSSLSRESEQFF.

The rearrangement joins TRBV4-1 to TRBJ1-5; 7 bases are shared with TRBD1. V lost 2 bases and J lost 7; bases outside the gene matches: 8. CDR1 is MGHRA, CDR2 YSYEKL, per germline. CDR3 length: 15 amino acids. The CDR3 DNA follows: TGCGCCAGCAGCCAATTCGGGGACAGAGGGCAGCCCCAGCATTTT. Translating it yields CASSQFGDRGQPQHF.

This rearrangement joins TRBV15 to TRBJ2-3; D gene unclear. This CDR3 spans 15 amino acids. Trimming cost V 3 bases and J 0 bases, with 10 bases left between them. The germline V gene encodes CDR1 LNHNV and CDR2 YYDKDF (reference sequence). This chain's CDR3 is CATSSGMASTDTQYF. The CDR3 DNA is TGTGCCACCAGCAGTGGGATGGCTAGCACAGATACGCAGTATTTT.

The V call is TRBV20-1, the J call TRBJ2-7; D is possibly TRBD2 (6 bases). The J call is doubtful: the DNA matches TRBJ2-5 better. Germline assignment: CDR1 DFQATT and CDR2 SNEGSKA (reference sequence). CDR3 length equals 15 residues. The CDR3: CSASRIGRGGETQYF. DNA of the CDR3: TGCAGTGCTAGTAGGATCGGGCGGGGTGGGGAGACCCAGTACTTC.

This chain uses TRBV20-1 with TRBJ1-5; TRBD1 aligns across 7 bases. This CDR3 contains 15 residues. CDR1 and CDR2 (germline): DFQATT, SNEGSKA (reference sequence). Losses at the gene ends were 5 bases for V and 3 bases for J; bases not matched to a gene: 10. The CDR3 spells CSAVTGTVINQPQHF. The DNA for the CDR3 is TGCAGTGCTGTTACCGGGACAGTAATCAATCAGCCCCAGCATTTT.

The J gene is TRBJ2-1, the V gene TRBV5-1; 11 bases match TRBD2. The CDR3 is 16 amino acids. CDR1 is SGHRS and CDR2 is YFSETQ in the germline V gene. V lost 0 bases and J lost 4; bases outside the gene matches: 3. Written as DNA, the CDR3 is TGCGCCAGCAGCTTGGATCCTAGCGGGGGGTACAATGAGCAGTTCTTC. Protein: CASSLDPSGGYNEQFF.

Here the CDR3 reads CASSEQRPDTQYF. The DNA of the CDR3 is TGCGCCAGCAGTGAGCAGCGTCCAGATACGCAGTATTTT. This rearrangement joins TRBV10-1 to TRBJ2-3; no definite D call. Trimming took off 2 bases at V and 4 bases at J, with 7 bases between the two ends. This CDR3 has 13 residues. Germline V CDR1 and CDR2: WNHNN, SYGVQD (reference sequence).

This clonotype was observed a few times. Here the CDR3 reads CASTFYPPDTDTQYF. The CDR3 DNA is TGTGCCAGCACCTTTTACCCTCCGGACACAGATACGCAGTATTTT. The chain carries TRBV5-5 and TRBJ2-3; no clear D gene. Trimming pared 6 bases from V and 2 bases from J, leaving 16 bases between. The CDR3 consists of 15 residues. CDR1 SGHKS and CDR2 YYEKEE come from the germline V gene (reference sequence).

CDR3 amino acids: CASSQEARGTYNEQFF. The CDR3 nucleotides read TGTGCCAGCAGCCAAGAGGCGCGGGGGACCTACAATGAGCAGTTCTTC. This rearrangement joins TRBV3-1 to TRBJ2-1, with TRBD2 identical over 7 bases. This CDR3 has 16 amino acids. V shed 0 bases and J 2 bases; nucleotides not matched to a gene: 4. Germline V gene lookup returns CDR1 LGHDT and CDR2 YNNKEL (reference sequence).

The CDR3 loop reads CASSPDRGRANTEAFF. For the CDR3, the DNA is TGTGCCAGCAGCCCCGACAGAGGCCGGGCGAACACTGAAGCTTTCTTT. The chain recombines TRBV12-3 or TRBV12-4 with TRBJ1-1, with D possibly TRBD1 on 5 matching bases. The CDR3 spans 16 residues. Deletions cut 6 bases from V and 1 base from J, with 18 bases between.

The genes are TRBV4-1 and TRBJ1-2; 9 bases line up with TRBD1. Germline lookup yields CDR1 MGHRA and CDR2 YSYEKL. Trimming took 4 bases from V and 8 from J; bases not matched to a gene: 17. The CDR3 runs 17 residues. In DNA, the CDR3 is TGCGCCAGCAGCCCTCATCACACTATTCGGGACAGGGAGGGCTACACCTTC. Its protein is CASSPHHTIRDREGYTF.

This clonotype was seen a few times. This chain connects TRBV5-1 to TRBJ2-3; no clear D gene. Germline CDR1 SGHRS, CDR2 YFSETQ. This CDR3 is 14 amino acids long. Between the trimmed V and J ends, which lost 0 bases and 4 bases, there was a span of 9 bases. This CDR3 reads CASSLAPASDTQYF. CDR3 nucleotides: TGCGCCAGCAGCTTGGCCCCGGCTTCAGATACGCAGTATTTT.

The V gene is TRBV6-5, the J gene TRBJ1-6; D unresolved. Germline V gene lookup returns CDR1 MNHEY and CDR2 SVGAGI. V was shortened by 3 bases and J by 7 bases, with 13 bases between the two germline ends. The CDR3 has 15 residues. This CDR3 reads CASSYGRGGNSPLHF. As DNA, the CDR3 is TGTGCCAGCAGTTATGGCCGAGGAGGGAATTCACCCCTCCACTTT.

The chain couples TRBV15 to TRBJ2-7; D gene ambiguous. The J call may be in error: the DNA end matches TRBJ2-5 better. Germline V gives CDR1 LNHNV, CDR2 YYDKDF (reference sequence). The CDR3 has 13 residues. The DNA for the CDR3 is TGTGCCACCAGCAGAGCCTATCGAGAGACCCAGTACTTC. This sequence encodes CATSRAYRETQYF.

This chain uses TRBV10-3 with TRBJ2-4; D is unresolved. The J call could be wrong; TRBJ2-7 is a better fit for the DNA end. This CDR3 comprises 14 residues. Germline-derived CDR1 and CDR2 are ENHRY and SYGVKD. The CDR3 coding sequence is TGTGCCATCAGTGAGGTCGGACCTGTCTACGAGCAGTACTTC. Translation gives CAISEVGPVYEQYF.

The J gene is TRBJ1-1, the V gene TRBV10-3, with D unclear. V gave up 0 bases and J gave up 1 base, with 6 bases separating them. There are 14 residues in the CDR3. Germline-derived CDR1 and CDR2 are ENHRY and SYGVKD. The DNA for the CDR3 is TGTGCCATCAGTGAGTCGACACAGAACACTGAAGCTTTCTTT. Protein sequence: CAISESTQNTEAFF.

In nucleotides, the CDR3 is TGCGCCAGCAGCTCGTGGGGGGGTTCGACAAGTGAGCAGTTCTTC. Protein sequence: CASSSWGGSTSEQFF. The rearrangement uses TRBV5-1 and TRBJ2-1, with TRBD2 matching over 7 bases. The CDR3 is 15 residues long. Germline trimming cut 3 bases from V and 9 bases from J; bases unmatched to any gene: 12. The germline V gene has CDR1 SGHRS and CDR2 YFSETQ. The entire variable domain, with the rest obtained from reference TRBV5-1 and TRBJ2-1, is as follows: KAGVTQTPRYLIKTRGQQVTLSCSPISGHRSVSWYQQTPGQGLQFLFEYFSETQRNKGNFPGRFSGRQFSNSRSEMNVSTLELGDSALYLCASSSWGGSTSEQFFGPGTRLTVL.

The chain employs TRBV2 and TRBJ1-5; possible D gene TRBD1, 5 bases. The CDR3 is 13 residues long. V was pared by 7 bases and J by 3 bases, with 10 bases between. Germline V gene sequence: CDR1 SNHLY, CDR2 FYNNEI. CDR3 sequence reads: CASIRQLNQPQHF. The CDR3 nucleotides are TGTGCCAGCATTCGACAGCTCAATCAGCCCCAGCATTTT.

This clonotype was picked up a small number of times. This sequence joins TRBV12-3 or TRBV12-4 and TRBJ2-4; D unresolved. There are 12 residues in the CDR3. Trimming removed 2 bases at V and 7 bases at J, with 6 bases between. In nucleotides, the CDR3 is TGTGCCAGCAGTTTAAGGTGGAACATTCAGTACTTC. Translated, it gives CASSLRWNIQYF.

A few counts support this clonotype. The chain recombines TRBV3-1 with TRBJ2-5; TRBD2 matches 13 bases. V lost 0 bases, J lost 5 bases, and 9 bases stayed unmatched. This CDR3 has 18 residues. Germline V gene data show CDR1 as LGHDT and CDR2 as YNNKEL (reference sequence). CDR3 protein: CASSQDIPGLAGDETQYF. CDR3 bases: TGTGCCAGCAGCCAAGACATACCCGGACTAGCGGGGGATGAGACCCAGTACTTC.

This clonotype was detected a few times. V and J are TRBV4-3 and TRBJ2-2; D call uncertain. The CDR3 has 16 amino acids. The germline CDR1 and CDR2 sequences are LGHNA and YSLEER. The V end was cut by 0 bases, the J end by 2 bases, with 10 bases between. Here the CDR3 DNA reads TGCGCCAGCAGCCAAGATTACTCGGTCAACACCGGGGAGCTGTTTTTT. The encoded protein is CASSQDYSVNTGELFF.